These 5 T cell receptor beta chains share one sample of origin, sequenced in a study of blood T cell repertoires in COVID-19. The protocol was immunoSEQ multiplex PCR, while the TCRdb copy is restricted to in-frame clones and leaves out a portion. This table has under 150,000 clones, roughly 90% appearing once. What was sequenced was peripheral blood. These receptors were obtained from a woman in her seventies who had recovered from COVID-19.

The sample holds one count of this clone. The chain has TRBV4-2 and TRBJ2-5; 12 positions match TRBD2. Per the germline V gene, CDR1 is LGHNA and CDR2 is YNFKEQ. The ends lost 3 bases at V and 2 bases at J; junction bases unmatched: 7. The CDR3 consists of 17 residues. CDR3 sequence: CASSQGPLAGGQETQYF. As DNA, the CDR3 is TGTGCCAGCAGCCAGGGTCCACTAGCGGGGGGTCAAGAGACCCAGTACTTC.

The chain employs TRBV6-5 and TRBJ1-1; the match to TRBD1 covers 8 bases. The CDR3 contains 15 residues. J was trimmed by 7 bases and V by 4 bases; bases with no gene match: 11. CDR1 and CDR2 from the germline V gene are MNHEY and SVGAGI. The CDR3 protein is CASSSYQGAHGEAFF. The DNA for the CDR3 is TGTGCCAGCAGTTCCTACCAGGGGGCGCACGGTGAAGCTTTCTTT.

The rearrangement uses TRBV10-3 and TRBJ2-3, with a possible D match to TRBD1 (6 bases). V was clipped by 2 bases and J by 0 bases, with 15 bases between them. CDR3 size: 17 residues. The V gene's germline CDR1 is ENHRY and CDR2 SYGVKD. The CDR3 bases are TGTGCCATCAGTGAGCTCCCGACAGGCAAGAGCACAGATACGCAGTATTTT. It specifies CAISELPTGKSTDTQYF.

The sample holds a few counts of this clone. The CDR3 reads CASAGQGVSQPQHF. CDR3 nucleotide sequence: TGTGCCAGTGCCGGACAGGGGGTAAGTCAGCCCCAGCATTTT. The chain carries TRBV7-9 and TRBJ1-5, with 10 positions matching TRBD1. CDR3 length equals 14 residues. Trimming removed 9 bases from V and 6 bases from J; junction bases left unmatched: 8. Germline V lookup: CDR1 SEHNR, CDR2 FQNEAQ (reference sequence).

This chain links TRBV5-1 with TRBJ1-2; a weak D match, TRBD1 (5 bases). Germline V gives CDR1 SGHRS, CDR2 YFSETQ. The V gene lost 0 bases and the J gene lost 2 bases, with 5 bases spanning the gap. The CDR3 covers 13 residues. CDR3 protein: CASSLDRNYGYTF. The CDR3 region has the DNA TGCGCCAGCAGCTTGGACAGGAACTATGGCTACACCTTC.